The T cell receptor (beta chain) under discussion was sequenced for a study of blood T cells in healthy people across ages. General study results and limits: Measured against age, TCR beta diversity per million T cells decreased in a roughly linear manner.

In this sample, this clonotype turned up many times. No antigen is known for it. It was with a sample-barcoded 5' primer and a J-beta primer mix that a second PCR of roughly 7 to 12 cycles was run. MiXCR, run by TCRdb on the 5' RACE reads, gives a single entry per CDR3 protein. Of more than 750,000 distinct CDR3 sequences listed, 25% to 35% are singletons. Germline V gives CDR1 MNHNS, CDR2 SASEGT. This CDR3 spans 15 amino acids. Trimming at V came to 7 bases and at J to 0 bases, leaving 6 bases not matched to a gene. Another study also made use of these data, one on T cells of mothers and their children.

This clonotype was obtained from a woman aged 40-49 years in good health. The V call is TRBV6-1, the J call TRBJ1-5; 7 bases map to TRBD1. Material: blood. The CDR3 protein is CASTRDSNSNQPQHF. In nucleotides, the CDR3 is TGTGCCAGCACCAGGGACAGCAATAGCAATCAGCCCCAGCATTTT.